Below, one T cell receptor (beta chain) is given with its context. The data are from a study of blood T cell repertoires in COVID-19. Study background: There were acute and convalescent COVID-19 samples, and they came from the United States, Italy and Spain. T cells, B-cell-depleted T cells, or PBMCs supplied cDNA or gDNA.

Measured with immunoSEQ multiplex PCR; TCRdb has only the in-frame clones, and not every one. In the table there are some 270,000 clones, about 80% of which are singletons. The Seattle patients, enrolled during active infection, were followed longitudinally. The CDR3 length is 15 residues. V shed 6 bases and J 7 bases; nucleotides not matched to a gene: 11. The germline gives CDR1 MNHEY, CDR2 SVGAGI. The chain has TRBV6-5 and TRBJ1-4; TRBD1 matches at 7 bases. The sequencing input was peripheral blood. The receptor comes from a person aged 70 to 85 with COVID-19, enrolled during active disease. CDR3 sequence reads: CASREGARGGEKLFF. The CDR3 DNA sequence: TGTGCCAGCAGGGAGGGGGCGCGGGGTGGTGAAAAACTGTTTTTT.